A selection of T cell receptor beta chains follows, all from one sample in a study of blood T cell repertoires in COVID-19. Clones were read by immunoSEQ multiplex PCR, and TCRdb kept only the in-frame ones, dropping some. The sample lists approximately 230,000 clones, roughly 83% occurring once. Sequencing was performed on peripheral blood. The source of these receptors is a man at least 80 years old with acute or convalescent COVID-19. Each CDR3 is given without its conserved first and last residue. The order of the fields is J gene, V gene, CDR3 protein.

TRBJ2-5 TRBV19 ASSIGLAGGQKTQY
TRBJ2-3 TRBV11-1 ASSLSGWSTDTQY
TRBJ1-5 TRBV6-5 ASKGRQHNQPQH
TRBJ2-1 TRBV15 ATSREFSSGGYNEQF
TRBJ2-3 TRBV7-9 ASSHRDRIAISTDTQY
TRBJ1-1 TRBV10-3 AISTGDHTEAF
TRBJ1-1 TRBV28 ASRTRTEAF
TRBJ1-2 TRBV19 ASSRGTVGGHYGYT
TRBJ1-2 TRBV5-1 ASSLGQGLNYGYT
TRBJ2-4 TRBV4-2 ASSQDMARSGAKNIQY
TRBJ1-4 TRBV5-8 ASSIKTAINEKLF
TRBJ1-2 TRBV23-1 ASSQSTGKGNYGYT
TRBJ2-3 TRBV4-2 ASSRGREGDTQY
TRBJ2-7 TRBV28 ASRRSLPYEQY
TRBJ2-7 TRBV5-1 ASSLVIAGPHEQY
TRBJ2-1 TRBV20-1 SASTVGGSSYNEQF
TRBJ2-7 TRBV10-3 AIRLSGRVYEQY
TRBJ1-4 TRBV6-1 ASSDGQGGEKLF
TRBJ1-1 TRBV19 ASSPRRVDTEAF
TRBJ1-5 TRBV10-3 AISESAGNQPQH
TRBJ2-2 TRBV7-2 ASSLGTSGQNTGELF
TRBJ2-7 TRBV28 ASSAPGQLYEQY
TRBJ2-7 TRBV3-1/TRBV3-2 ASSQGGTYEQY
TRBJ1-1 TRBV27 ASSLWGRGALNTEAF
TRBJ2-3 TRBV29-1 SVVTSGGRTDTQY
TRBJ1-5 TRBV6-5 ASRRTGISNQPQH
TRBJ1-2 TRBV30 AWSGDFGHYGYT
TRBJ2-1 TRBV19 ASSIGASGSSYNEQF
TRBJ1-1 TRBV6-5 ASSSTQGWTEAF
TRBJ2-6 TRBV27 ASSRRDTSSGANVLT
TRBJ2-5 TRBV5-1 ASRHEETQY
TRBJ2-6 TRBV5-5 ASSLGYTGGANVLT
TRBJ1-4 TRBV11-2 ASSSTADRALF
TRBJ2-7 TRBV5-1 ASSLAQGDSYEQY
TRBJ1-1 TRBV6-5 ASSYRKTELNTEAF
TRBJ2-7 TRBV2 ASANSGGPYEQY
TRBJ2-3 TRBV19 ASSRTWRDTQY
TRBJ2-2 TRBV24-1 ATTSGSLAGGELF
TRBJ2-4 TRBV4-1 ASSQGELSNRDIQY
TRBJ2-3 TRBV24-1 ATSGGRERITDTQY
TRBJ2-5 TRBV4-1 ASSLYAIFGETQY
TRBJ2-1 TRBV6-5 ASSSAGLAARNEQF
TRBJ1-1 TRBV7-8 ASSHASLNTEAF
TRBJ2-1 TRBV6-1 ASSETGGYEQF
TRBJ2-1 TRBV15 ATSRDKTSGSSYNEQF
TRBJ1-1 TRBV28 ASSLSQGRAF
TRBJ2-3 TRBV3-1/TRBV3-2 ASSGLSTDTQY
TRBJ1-2 TRBV28 ASSYGPAVDGYT
TRBJ2-2 TRBV28 ASSTGVWNTGELF
TRBJ1-4 TRBV27 ASSSHSTNEKLF
TRBJ2-1 TRBV19 ASSGRVYNEQF
TRBJ2-1 TRBV19 ASSTPWDRGRKNEQF
TRBJ1-6 TRBV13 ASSLGENNSPLH
TRBJ1-4 TRBV28 ASSTLEGLGEKLF
TRBJ1-4 TRBV5-1 ASSLGRWEGRTNEKLF
TRBJ2-1 TRBV29-1 SVETYYNEQF
TRBJ2-7 TRBV10-3 AIRAASESNEQY
TRBJ2-3 TRBV2 ASSEGAGGLDTQY
TRBJ1-6 TRBV5-1 ASSTTMSSYNSPLH